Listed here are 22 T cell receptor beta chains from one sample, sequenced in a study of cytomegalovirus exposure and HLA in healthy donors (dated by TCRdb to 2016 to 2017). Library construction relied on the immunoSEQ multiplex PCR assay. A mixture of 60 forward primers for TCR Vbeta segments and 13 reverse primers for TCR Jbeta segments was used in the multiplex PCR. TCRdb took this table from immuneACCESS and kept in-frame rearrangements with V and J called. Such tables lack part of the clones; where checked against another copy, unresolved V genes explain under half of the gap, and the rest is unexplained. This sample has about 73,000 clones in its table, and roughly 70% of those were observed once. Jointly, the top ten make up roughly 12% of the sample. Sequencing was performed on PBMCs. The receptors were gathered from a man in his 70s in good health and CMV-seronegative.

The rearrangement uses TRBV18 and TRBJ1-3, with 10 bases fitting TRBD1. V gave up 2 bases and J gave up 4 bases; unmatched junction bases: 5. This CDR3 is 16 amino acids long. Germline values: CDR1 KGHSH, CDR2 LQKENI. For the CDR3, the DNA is TGTGCCAGCTCACCAAGGGGACAGGGGCTCGGAAACACCATATATTTT. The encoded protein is CASSPRGQGLGNTIYF.

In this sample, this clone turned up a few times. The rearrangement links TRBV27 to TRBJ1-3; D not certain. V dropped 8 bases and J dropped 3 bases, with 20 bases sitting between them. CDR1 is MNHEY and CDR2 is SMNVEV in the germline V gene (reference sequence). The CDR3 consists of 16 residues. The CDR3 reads CASGEGVPLGGNTIYF. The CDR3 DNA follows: TGTGCCAGCGGCGAGGGTGTTCCCCTAGGTGGAAACACCATATATTTT.

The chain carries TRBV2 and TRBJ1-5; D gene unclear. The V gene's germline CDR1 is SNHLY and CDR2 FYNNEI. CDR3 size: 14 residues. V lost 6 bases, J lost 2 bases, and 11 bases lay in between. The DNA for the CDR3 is TGTGCCAGCAGCGCGGTATTTGGCAATCAGCCCCAGCATTTT. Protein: CASSAVFGNQPQHF. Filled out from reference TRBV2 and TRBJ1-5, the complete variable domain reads EPEVTQTPSHQVTQMGQEVILRCVPISNHLYFYWYRQILGQKVEFLVSFYNNEISEKSEIFDDQFSVERPDGSNFTLKIRSTKLEDSAMYFCASSAVFGNQPQHFGDGTRLSIL.

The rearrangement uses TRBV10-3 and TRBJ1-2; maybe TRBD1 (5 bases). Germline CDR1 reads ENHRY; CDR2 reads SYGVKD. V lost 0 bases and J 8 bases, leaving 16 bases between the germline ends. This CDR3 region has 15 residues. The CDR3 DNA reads TGTGCCATCAGTGAGTCGATGTTTACAGGAAGAGGCTACACCTTC. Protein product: CAISESMFTGRGYTF.

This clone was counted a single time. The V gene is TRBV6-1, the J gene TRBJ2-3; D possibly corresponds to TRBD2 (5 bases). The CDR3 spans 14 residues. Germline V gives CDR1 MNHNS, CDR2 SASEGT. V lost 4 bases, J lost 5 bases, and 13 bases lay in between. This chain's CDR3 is CASSARGRGDTQYF. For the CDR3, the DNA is TGTGCCAGCAGTGCCCGAGGACGGGGAGATACGCAGTATTTT.

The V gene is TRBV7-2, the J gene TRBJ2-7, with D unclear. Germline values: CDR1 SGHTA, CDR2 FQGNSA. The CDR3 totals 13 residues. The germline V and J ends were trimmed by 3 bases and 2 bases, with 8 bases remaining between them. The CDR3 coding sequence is TGTGCCAGCAGCTTGATATCGGCCTACGAGCAGTACTTC. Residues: CASSLISAYEQYF.

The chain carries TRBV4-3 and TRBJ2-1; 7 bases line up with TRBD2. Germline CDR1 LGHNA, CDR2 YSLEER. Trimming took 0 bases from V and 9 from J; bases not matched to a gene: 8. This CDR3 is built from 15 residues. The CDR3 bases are TGCGCCAGCAGCCAAGAATGGGGGGGGTTGGGTGAGCAGTTCTTC. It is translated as CASSQEWGGLGEQFF.

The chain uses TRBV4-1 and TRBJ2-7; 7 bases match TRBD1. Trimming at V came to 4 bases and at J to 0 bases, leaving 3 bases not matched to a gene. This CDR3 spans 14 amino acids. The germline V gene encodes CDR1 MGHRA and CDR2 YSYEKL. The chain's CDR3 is CASSPTGASYEQYF. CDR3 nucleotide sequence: TGCGCCAGCAGCCCCACAGGGGCCTCCTACGAGCAGTACTTC.

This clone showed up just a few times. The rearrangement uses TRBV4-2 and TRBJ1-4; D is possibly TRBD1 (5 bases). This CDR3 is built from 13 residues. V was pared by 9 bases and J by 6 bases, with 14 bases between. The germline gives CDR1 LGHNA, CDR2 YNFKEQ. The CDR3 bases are TGTGCCAGTCGCGGGGGAGGGGATGAAAAACTGTTTTTT. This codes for CASRGGGDEKLFF.

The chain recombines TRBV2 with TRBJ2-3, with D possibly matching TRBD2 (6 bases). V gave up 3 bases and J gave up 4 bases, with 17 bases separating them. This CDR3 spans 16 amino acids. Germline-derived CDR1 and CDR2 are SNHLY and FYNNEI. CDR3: CASSEGLPAGADTQYF. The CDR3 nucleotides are TGTGCCAGCAGTGAGGGACTCCCGGCCGGTGCAGATACGCAGTATTTT.

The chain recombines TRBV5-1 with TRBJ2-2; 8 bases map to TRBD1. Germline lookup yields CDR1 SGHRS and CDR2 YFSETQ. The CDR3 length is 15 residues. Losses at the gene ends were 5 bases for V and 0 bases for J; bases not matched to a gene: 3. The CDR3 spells CASSQGAPNTGELFF. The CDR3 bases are TGCGCCAGCAGTCAGGGGGCCCCGAACACCGGGGAGCTGTTTTTT.

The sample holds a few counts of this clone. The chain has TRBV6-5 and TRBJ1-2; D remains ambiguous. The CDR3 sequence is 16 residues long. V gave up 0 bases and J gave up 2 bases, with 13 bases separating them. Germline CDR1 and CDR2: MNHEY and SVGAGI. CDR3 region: CASSYSRAVENYGYTF. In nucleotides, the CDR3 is TGTGCCAGCAGTTACTCGAGGGCGGTGGAAAACTATGGCTACACCTTC.

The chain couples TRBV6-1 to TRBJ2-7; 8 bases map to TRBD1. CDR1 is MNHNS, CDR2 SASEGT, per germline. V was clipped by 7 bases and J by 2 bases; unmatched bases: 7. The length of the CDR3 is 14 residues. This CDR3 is CASIRQGPPYEQYF. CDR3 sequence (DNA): TGTGCCAGCATCCGACAGGGGCCCCCCTACGAGCAGTACTTC.

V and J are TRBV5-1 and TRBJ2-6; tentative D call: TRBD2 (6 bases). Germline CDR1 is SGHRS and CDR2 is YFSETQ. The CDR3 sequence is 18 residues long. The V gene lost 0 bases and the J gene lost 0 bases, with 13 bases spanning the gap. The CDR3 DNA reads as TGCGCCAGCAGCTTGGAGGGACTTGGGAGCTCTGGGGCCAACGTCCTGACTTTC. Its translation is CASSLEGLGSSGANVLTF.

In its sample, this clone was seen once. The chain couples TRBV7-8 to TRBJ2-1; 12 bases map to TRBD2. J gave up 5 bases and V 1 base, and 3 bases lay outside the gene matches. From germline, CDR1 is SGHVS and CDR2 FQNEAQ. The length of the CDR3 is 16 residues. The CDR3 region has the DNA TGTGCCAGCAGCTTAGGTCTAGCGGGGGGGGACAATGAGCAGTTCTTC. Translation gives CASSLGLAGGDNEQFF.

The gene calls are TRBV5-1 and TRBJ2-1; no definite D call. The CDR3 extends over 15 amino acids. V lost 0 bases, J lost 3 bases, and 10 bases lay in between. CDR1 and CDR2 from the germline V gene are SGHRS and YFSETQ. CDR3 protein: CASSLDSGRYNEQFF. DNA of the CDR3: TGCGCCAGCAGCTTGGACTCGGGTCGCTACAATGAGCAGTTCTTC.

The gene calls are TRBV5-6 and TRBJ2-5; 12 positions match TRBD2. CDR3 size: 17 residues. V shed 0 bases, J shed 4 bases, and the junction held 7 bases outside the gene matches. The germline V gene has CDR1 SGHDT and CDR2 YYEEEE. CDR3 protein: CASSLAFGLAGLETQYF. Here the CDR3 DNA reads TGTGCCAGCAGCTTGGCCTTTGGACTAGCGGGGTTAGAGACCCAGTACTTC. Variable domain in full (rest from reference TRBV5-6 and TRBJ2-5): DAGVTQSPTHLIKTRGQQVTLRCSPKSGHDTVSWYQQALGQGPQFIFQYYEEEERQRGNFPDRFSGHQFPNYSSELNVNALLLGDSALYLCASSLAFGLAGLETQYFGPGTRLLVL.

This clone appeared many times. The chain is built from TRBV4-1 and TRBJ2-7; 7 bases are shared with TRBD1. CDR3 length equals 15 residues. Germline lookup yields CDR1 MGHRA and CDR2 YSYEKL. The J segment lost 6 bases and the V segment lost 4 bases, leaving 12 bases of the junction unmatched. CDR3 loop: CASSPIQGQSPEQYF. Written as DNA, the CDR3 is TGCGCCAGCAGCCCTATACAGGGACAGTCCCCCGAGCAGTACTTC.

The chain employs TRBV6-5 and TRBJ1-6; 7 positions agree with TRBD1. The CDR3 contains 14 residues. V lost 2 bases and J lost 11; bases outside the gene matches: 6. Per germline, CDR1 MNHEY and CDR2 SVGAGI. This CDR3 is CASSYAQGGTPLHF. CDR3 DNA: TGTGCCAGCAGTTACGCTCAGGGGGGTACACCCCTCCACTTT.

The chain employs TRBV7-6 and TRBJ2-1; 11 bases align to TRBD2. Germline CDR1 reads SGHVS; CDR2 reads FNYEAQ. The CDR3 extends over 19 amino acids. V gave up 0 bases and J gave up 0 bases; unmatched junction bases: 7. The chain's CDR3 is CASSLAGSGRASSYNEQFF. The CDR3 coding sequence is TGTGCCAGCAGCTTAGCGGGTAGCGGGAGGGCCAGCTCCTACAATGAGCAGTTCTTC.

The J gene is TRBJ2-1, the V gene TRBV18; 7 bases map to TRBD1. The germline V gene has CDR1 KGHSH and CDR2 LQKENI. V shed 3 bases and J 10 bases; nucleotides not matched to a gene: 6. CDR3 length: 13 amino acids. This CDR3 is CASSPGQPGEQFF. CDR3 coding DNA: TGTGCCAGCTCACCGGGACAGCCGGGAGAGCAGTTCTTC.

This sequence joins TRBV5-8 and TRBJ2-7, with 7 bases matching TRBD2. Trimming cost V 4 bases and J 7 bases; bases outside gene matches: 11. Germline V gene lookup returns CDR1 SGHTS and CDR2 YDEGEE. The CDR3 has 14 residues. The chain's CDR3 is CASSRRGRVEEQYF. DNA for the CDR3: TGTGCCAGCAGCCGGCGGGGGAGGGTTGAAGAGCAGTACTTC.